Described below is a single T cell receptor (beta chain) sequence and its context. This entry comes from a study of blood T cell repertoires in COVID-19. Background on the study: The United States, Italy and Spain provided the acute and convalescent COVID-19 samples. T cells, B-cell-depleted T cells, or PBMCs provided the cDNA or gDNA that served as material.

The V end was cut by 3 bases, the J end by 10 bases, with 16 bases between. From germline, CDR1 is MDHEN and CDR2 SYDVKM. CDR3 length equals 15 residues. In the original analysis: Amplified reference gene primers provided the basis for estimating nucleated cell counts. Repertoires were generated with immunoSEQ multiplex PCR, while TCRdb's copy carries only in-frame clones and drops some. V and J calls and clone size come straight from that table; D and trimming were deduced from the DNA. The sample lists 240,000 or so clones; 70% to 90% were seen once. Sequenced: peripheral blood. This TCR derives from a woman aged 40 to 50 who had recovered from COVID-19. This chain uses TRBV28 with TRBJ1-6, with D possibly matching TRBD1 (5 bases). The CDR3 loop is CASSFWAGLGSPLHF. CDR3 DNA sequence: TGTGCCAGCAGTTTTTGGGCGGGACTCGGATCACCCCTCCACTTT.